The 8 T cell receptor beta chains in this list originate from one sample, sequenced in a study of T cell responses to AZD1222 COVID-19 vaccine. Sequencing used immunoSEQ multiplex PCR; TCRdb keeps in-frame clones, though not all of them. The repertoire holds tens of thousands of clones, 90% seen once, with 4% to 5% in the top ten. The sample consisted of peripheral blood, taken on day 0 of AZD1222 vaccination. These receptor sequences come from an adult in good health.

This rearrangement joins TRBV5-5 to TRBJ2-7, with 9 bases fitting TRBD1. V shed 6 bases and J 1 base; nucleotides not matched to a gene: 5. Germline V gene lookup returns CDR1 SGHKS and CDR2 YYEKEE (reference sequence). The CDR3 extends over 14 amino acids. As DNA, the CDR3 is TGTGCCAGCACCCTCGGGACAGGGTCCTACGAGCAGTACTTC. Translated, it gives CASTLGTGSYEQYF.

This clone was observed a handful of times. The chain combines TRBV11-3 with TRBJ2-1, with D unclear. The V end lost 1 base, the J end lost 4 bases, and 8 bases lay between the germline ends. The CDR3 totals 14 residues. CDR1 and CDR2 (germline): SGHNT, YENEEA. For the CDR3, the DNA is TGTGCCAGCAGCTTAGGTCCGGAATACAATGAGCAGTTCTTC. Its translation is CASSLGPEYNEQFF.

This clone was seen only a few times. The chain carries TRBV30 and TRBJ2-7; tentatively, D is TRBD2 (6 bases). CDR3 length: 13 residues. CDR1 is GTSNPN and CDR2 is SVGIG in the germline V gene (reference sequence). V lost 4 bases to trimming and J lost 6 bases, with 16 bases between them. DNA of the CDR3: TGTGCCTGGAACCCGGGAGTCGTTAGCGAGCAGTACTTC. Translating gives CAWNPGVVSEQYF.

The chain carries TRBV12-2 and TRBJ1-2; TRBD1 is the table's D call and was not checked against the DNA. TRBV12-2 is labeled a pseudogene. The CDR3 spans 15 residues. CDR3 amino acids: CASRLVTEKNYGYTF. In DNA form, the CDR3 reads TGTGCAAGTCGCTTAGTGACAGAGAAAAACTATGGCTACACCTTC.

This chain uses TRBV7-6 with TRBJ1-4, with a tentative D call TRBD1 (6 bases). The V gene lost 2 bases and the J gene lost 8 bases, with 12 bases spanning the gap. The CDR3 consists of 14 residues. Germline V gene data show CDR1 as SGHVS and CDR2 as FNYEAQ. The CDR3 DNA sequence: TGTGCCAGCAGCTTAAGGCCAGGGGAGGAAAAACTGTTTTTT. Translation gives CASSLRPGEEKLFF.

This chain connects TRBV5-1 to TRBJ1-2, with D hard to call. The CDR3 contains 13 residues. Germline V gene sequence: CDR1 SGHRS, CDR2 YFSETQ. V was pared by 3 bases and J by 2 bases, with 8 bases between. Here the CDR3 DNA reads TGCGCCAGCAGCTCCGCCGGGAACTATGGCTACACCTTC. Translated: CASSSAGNYGYTF.

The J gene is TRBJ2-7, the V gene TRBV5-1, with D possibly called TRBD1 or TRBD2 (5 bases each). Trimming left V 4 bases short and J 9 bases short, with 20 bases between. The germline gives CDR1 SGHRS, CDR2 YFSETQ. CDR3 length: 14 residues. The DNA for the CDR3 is TGCGCCAGCAGCCCCGGGACCGCTACCGCCCTGCAGTACTTC. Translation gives CASSPGTATALQYF.

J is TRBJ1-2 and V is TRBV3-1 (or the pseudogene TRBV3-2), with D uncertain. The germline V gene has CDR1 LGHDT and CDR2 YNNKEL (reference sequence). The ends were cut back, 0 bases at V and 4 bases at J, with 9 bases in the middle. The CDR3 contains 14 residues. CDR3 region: CASSQEPGPYGYTF. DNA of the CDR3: TGTGCCAGCAGCCAAGAGCCGGGTCCCTATGGCTACACCTTC.